What follows describes a single T cell receptor beta chain. This record comes from a study of blood T cell repertoires in COVID-19. Whole-study context: Sample material is recorded as cDNA or gDNA derived from T cells, B-cell-depleted T cells, or PBMCs.

TCRdb's table, derived via immunoSEQ multiplex PCR, lists solely in-frame clones and lacks some. The sample yields 240,000 or so clones, approximately 80% seen once. J lost 3 bases, V lost 1 base, and 6 bases had no gene match. The V gene's germline CDR1 is SGHRS and CDR2 YFSETQ. The CDR3 is made up of 15 amino acids. Sequenced: peripheral blood. The source of this sequence is a woman aged 18-35 years with acute or convalescent COVID-19. The rearrangement links TRBV5-1 to TRBJ1-1, with 7 bases that match TRBD1. CDR3 residues: CASSLWSTGDTEAFF. CDR3 coding DNA: TGCGCCAGCAGCTTGTGGTCTACAGGGGACACTGAAGCTTTCTTT.